This TCR beta chain was sequenced for a study of Ad26.COV2.S vaccination and SARS-CoV-2 variants. Study-wide background: Once, or twice with 56 days between doses, Ad26.COV2.S was given intramuscularly.

In its sample, this clone was seen a few times. Antigen unknown. Broader study findings: Placebo recipients and vaccine recipients were similar in non-spike TCR breadth.

Produced via immunoSEQ multiplex PCR; TCRdb's table is partial and in-frame only. The sample lists roughly 420,000 clones; approximately 87% were seen once. Treatment indicated: roughly 18 received Ad26.COV2.S at low or high dose, single or two shots; 5 received placebo; per-sample allocation not given. Following the first vaccine or placebo injection, samples were taken on day 63. The study used a vaccine consisting of an Ad26 vector that expressed Wuhan-strain SARS-CoV-2 spike. The source is a person aged 18-60 years who received the Ad26.COV2.S COVID-19 vaccine or a placebo. The sample was peripheral blood, taken in a trial of Ad26.COV2.S vaccine versus placebo.

CDR3 residues: CASSLGGPNSPLHF. The CDR3 DNA is TGTGCCAGCAGCTTAGGGGGGCCCAATTCACCCCTCCACTTT. The chain carries TRBV13 and TRBJ1-6, with D maybe TRBD1 (5 bases). V lost 0 bases, J lost 7 bases, and 7 bases lay in between. Germline loops: CDR1 PRHDT, CDR2 FYEKMQ (reference sequence). This CDR3 has 14 amino acids.